This T cell receptor (beta chain) appears in the sequencing data of a study of CD4 T cells in relation to SARS-CoV-2 and coronaviruses (dated by TCRdb to 2020 to 2023). Turning to the overall study: In the ViraFEST assay, PBMCs were grown with antigen for 10 days, and TCR beta CDR3s were then sequenced to identify antigen-specific clonal expansions. An HIV-1 Nef peptide pool or a culture without peptide was used as the negative reference condition. Patient-derived lymphoblastoid cell lines were used to map the HLA restriction of shared crossreactive spike epitopes. At the level of individual TCR clonotypes, the study evaluated whether memory CD4+ T cells crossreact between the spike proteins of SARS-CoV-2 and those of common cold coronaviruses. The Adaptive Biotechnologies TCR-sequencing kit was used to sequence samples from three pre-COVID donors and the naive versus memory experiments, while other data came from Illumina-based sequencing. For other donors in the study, expansion assays were sequenced with a different, Illumina-based TCR-beta assay.

As to this clone: Its antigen specificity is not known. No quality values exist for individual bases; no much larger clone is one base distant.

Overall results and qualifications from the work: Small numbers of patients and of tested TCRs were a limitation of the study. In around two thirds of donors, memory CD4+ clonotypes turned up that crossrecognized SARS-CoV-2 and at least one common cold coronavirus spike. Significantly weaker SARS-CoV-2-driven expansion was shown by crossreactive clones than by monoreactive clones, consistent with antigenic imprinting. No donor contributed both pre-pandemic and post-infection samples, which limited tracing the source of pre-existing responses. Crossreactivity analysis centred on spike protein, so crossreactivity against other viral proteins was not assessed.

CD4+ T cells from unexposed donors were collected before the COVID-19 pandemic (2011-2018). After 10 to 11 days of culture, CD4+ T cells were isolated with the EasySep CD4+ T cell isolation kit. As far as cell numbers permitted, CD4+ T cells from unexposed donors were tested for reactivity against SARS-CoV-2 S and N as well as four spike pools from common cold coronaviruses. Each well held 1.5 million to 2 million PBMCs cultured in IMDM containing 5% human AB serum and approximately 9.6 IU/ml IL-2. Half of the culture medium was replaced with fresh IL-2-containing medium on days 3 and 7. In general, every peptide culture condition was set up in three replicate wells. The leukapheresis product used for the unexposed donors was purchased from a commercial source. PBMCs were isolated from leukapheresis product or whole blood by Ficoll-Paque PLUS gradient centrifugation. The PBMCs went either fresh into the expansion assay or into cryopreservation at -140 degrees C. The QIAamp Micro DNA Kit was used to extract genomic DNA from the CD4+ T cells.

The method behind the library was the immunoSEQ multiplex PCR assay. Per the original workflow: During preprocessing, nonproductive sequences were discarded, as were any CDR3s that did not begin with C, did not end with F or W, or were shorter than 7 amino acids. The MANAFEST web app identified antigen-specific clonotypes based on expansion compared with the reference and other culture wells. To be counted as positive, a clone had to show significant expansion compared with the reference culture, at an FDR below 0.05, in 2 of 3 replicate wells. A further requirement for positive clones was significant expansion compared with all other tandem wells, along with an odds ratio above 5. CDR3 homology was measured as pairwise Levenshtein distance, computed with the stringdist R package after trimming three terminal residues from each end. TCRdb re-hosts the immuneACCESS table, in-frame sequences only. Its copies lack some clones; in the studies checked, an unresolved V gene accounts for under half of them, and the cause for the rest is not known. That table supplies the V and J calls and clone size; D and trimming were determined from the DNA. This sample is represented by about 12,000 clones; 65% to 70% of them were singletons. The top ten clonotypes cover approximately 7.5% of the sample.

Input material: CD4+ T cells from PBMCs, cultured in vitro. The source of this sequence is a human donor in good health.

Here is the DNA: TGTGCCAGCAGCCGGGGGACAGGGGGGAATCAGCCCCAGCATTTT. This is translated as CASSRGTGGNQPQHF. The V gene is TRBV3-1 (or the pseudogene TRBV3-2) and the J gene is TRBJ1-5, and TRBD1 matches 11 of the central bases. Per the germline V gene (reference sequence), LGHDT is the CDR1 and YNNKEL is the CDR2. There are 15 amino acids in the CDR3, from cysteine to phenylalanine inclusive. Only the CDR3 DNA is retained, 45 bases long and in frame from the first base. For this chain, trimming is 4 bases at the V end and 4 bases at the J end, and the number of junction bases without a gene match is 3.